What follows describes a single T cell receptor (beta chain). The antigen is undetermined. The source of the sample is a study of shared clonotypes between healthy human individuals. Study results and limitations: The study sampled only blood, and tissue repertoires likely differ.

The length of the CDR3 is 14 residues. The trim removed 4 bases at V and 4 bases at J, leaving 3 bases unmatched. The germline V gene has CDR1 SGHTA and CDR2 FQGNSA. Each replicate PCR on the sorted subsets used around 200 ng DNA (around 30,000 T cell genomes). The assay was immunoSEQ multiplex PCR, and TCRdb's table has in-frame clones only and misses some. The sample includes hundreds of thousands of clones, almost 97% seen only once; the top ten take 0.05% to 0.07%. The specimen sequenced was naive CD4+ T cells sorted from blood. Documented subset: CD45RA+ positively selected. This receptor was identified in a woman aged 30 to 39 in good health. The V gene is TRBV7-2, the J gene TRBJ1-5; 8 bases agree with TRBD1. CDR3 nucleotide sequence: TGTGCCAGCAGCTCCGGACAGGGTAATCAGCCCCAGCATTTT. It translates to CASSSGQGNQPQHF.